A single sample is the source of the 24 T cell receptor beta chains below, sequenced in a study of circulating and synovial CD4+ cells in juvenile arthritis (dated by TCRdb to between 2014 and 2016). Libraries were prepared through the immunoSEQ multiplex PCR assay. Entries here come from immuneACCESS through TCRdb and include only in-frame sequences with V and J called. Some clones fail to appear in such tables; in the studies checked, an unresolved V gene covers under half of the shortfall, and the cause of the remainder is unknown. The sample table records approximately 36,000 clones; roughly 94% of these occur just once. The ten largest clonotypes hold roughly 0.7% of the sample. Source material: CD4+ T cells from blood. These receptors originate from a human donor with juvenile idiopathic arthritis.

The CDR3 DNA follows: TGTGCCAGCAGCTTAGCGGTAGCCAATTCACCCCTCCACTTT. Its protein is CASSLAVANSPLHF. The chain joins TRBV7-6 to TRBJ1-6; D ambiguous. Germline CDR1 and CDR2: SGHVS and FNYEAQ. V gave up 0 bases and J gave up 7 bases, with 7 bases separating them. CDR3 size: 14 residues.

The chain carries TRBV5-6 and TRBJ2-7; TRBD1 matches at 10 bases. CDR3 length: 16 amino acids. CDR1 and CDR2 from the germline V gene are SGHDT and YYEEEE. The V and J ends lost 3 bases and 1 base, in that order; junction bases with no gene match: 7. CDR3 coding DNA: TGTGCCAGCAGCTCCGGACAGGGGGGTGGGTCCTACGAGCAGTACTTC. This sequence encodes CASSSGQGGGSYEQYF.

The chain carries TRBV29-1 and TRBJ1-2; TRBD1 aligns across 9 bases. The V gene's germline CDR1 is SQVTM and CDR2 ANQGSEA. This CDR3 has 13 amino acids. V lost 5 bases, J lost 4 bases, and 5 bases stayed unmatched. CDR3 in amino acids: CSVRTGGGYGYTF. The CDR3 nucleotides read TGCAGCGTTAGAACAGGGGGCGGCTATGGCTACACCTTC.

V gene TRBV2 combines with J gene TRBJ2-7; D is uncertain. Germline CDR1 SNHLY, CDR2 FYNNEI. V was pared by 6 bases and J by 0 bases, with 6 bases between. This CDR3 spans 12 amino acids. The CDR3 DNA is TGTGCCAGCAGGGCAAGCTCCTACGAGCAGTACTTC. This codes for CASRASSYEQYF.

The chain joins TRBV5-1 to TRBJ1-1, with 12 bases identical to TRBD1. This CDR3 is 17 amino acids long. Germline V lookup: CDR1 SGHRS, CDR2 YFSETQ. J gave up 11 bases and V 4 bases, and 18 bases lay outside the gene matches. The CDR3 protein is CASSRWGQGADRSWAFF. The CDR3 nucleotides read TGCGCCAGCAGCCGCTGGGGACAGGGGGCTGATAGAAGTTGGGCTTTCTTT.

The V and J genes are TRBV5-1 and TRBJ1-2; D is undetermined. CDR3 length equals 14 residues. The germline V and J ends were trimmed by 1 base and 5 bases, with 12 bases remaining between them. Germline V gene sequence: CDR1 SGHRS, CDR2 YFSETQ. The CDR3 nucleotides are TGCGCCAGCAGCTTGTCGCGCCCCCCATATGGCTACACCTTC. This sequence encodes CASSLSRPPYGYTF. The variable domain in full, with the rest retrieved from reference TRBV5-1 and TRBJ1-2, is KAGVTQTPRYLIKTRGQQVTLSCSPISGHRSVSWYQQTPGQGLQFLFEYFSETQRNKGNFPGRFSGRQFSNSRSEMNVSTLELGDSALYLCASSLSRPPYGYTFGSGTRLTVV.

This clone was picked up one time. The chain combines TRBV19 with TRBJ2-7, with 8 bases identical to TRBD2. The germline V gene encodes CDR1 LNHDA and CDR2 SQIVND (reference sequence). Losses at the gene ends were 5 bases for V and 0 bases for J; bases not matched to a gene: 6. This CDR3 is built from 15 residues. CDR3 coding DNA: TGTGCCAGTAGTTCAGTGCGGGGGGTCTCCTACGAGCAGTACTTC. Encoded protein: CASSSVRGVSYEQYF.

This chain joins TRBV30 and TRBJ1-5, with D tentatively TRBD1 (5 bases). This CDR3 is 15 amino acids long. Trimming took off 1 base at V and 7 bases at J, with 17 bases between the two ends. Germline V gene data show CDR1 as GTSNPN and CDR2 as SVGIG (reference sequence). CDR3 bases: TGTGCCTGGAGTGCCCCCGGGGGGGGAGGCCAGCCCCAGCATTTT. It translates to CAWSAPGGGGQPQHF. Full variable domain (outside the CDR3, taken from reference TRBV30 and TRBJ1-5): SQTIHQWPATLVQPVGSPLSLECTVEGTSNPNLYWYRQAAGRGLQLLFYSVGIGQISSEVPQNLSASRPQDRQFILSSKKLLLSDSGFYLCAWSAPGGGGQPQHFGDGTRLSIL.

This sequence joins TRBV7-2 and TRBJ1-2; D call uncertain. The germline gives CDR1 SGHTA, CDR2 FQGNSA. This CDR3 comprises 12 residues. Trimming shortened V by 4 bases and J by 6 bases, and 9 bases separated the two germline ends. The CDR3 is CASSWRSDGYTF. As DNA, the CDR3 is TGTGCCAGCAGCTGGCGGAGCGATGGCTACACCTTC.

The chain links TRBV28 to TRBJ1-2; maybe TRBD1 (6 bases). This CDR3 is built from 12 residues. In germline, CDR1 is MDHEN, CDR2 SYDVKM. Trimming took off 6 bases at V and 8 bases at J, with 13 bases between the two ends. The CDR3 sequence: CASRGAVEGYTF. CDR3 DNA sequence: TGTGCCAGCAGGGGGGCCGTGGAGGGCTACACCTTC.

V and J are TRBV30 and TRBJ1-5; D is perhaps TRBD1 (6 bases). The CDR3 is 14 residues long. The germline V and J ends were trimmed by 3 bases and 6 bases, with 15 bases remaining between them. Per germline, CDR1 GTSNPN and CDR2 SVGIG (reference sequence). The CDR3 DNA reads TGTGCCTGGAGCACAGGGCGGAGGAGTCAGCCCCAGCATTTT. This translates into CAWSTGRRSQPQHF.

This clone was picked up one time. V usage is TRBV11-2 and J usage is TRBJ2-5; 7 bases are a match to TRBD2. The CDR3 consists of 15 residues. Germline V gene data show CDR1 as SGHAT and CDR2 as FQNNGV. The trim removed 3 bases at V and 5 bases at J, leaving 9 bases unmatched. This CDR3 is CASSFVYGGGETQYF. The CDR3 nucleotides read TGTGCCAGCAGCTTCGTCTACGGGGGAGGGGAGACCCAGTACTTC.

A single count supports this clone. V usage is TRBV19 and J usage is TRBJ2-7; TRBD2 is a possible D gene (6 bases). The CDR3 has 16 residues. Deletions cut 5 bases from V and 7 bases from J, with 24 bases between. Germline assignment: CDR1 LNHDA and CDR2 SQIVND (reference sequence). The CDR3 nucleotides read TGTGCCAGTAGTTTCCTCTCGGGACGGAGGGCCGGGGAGCAGTACTTC. Its protein product is CASSFLSGRRAGEQYF.

The genes are TRBV5-1 and TRBJ2-7, with D uncertain. This CDR3 has 14 amino acids. Germline V gives CDR1 SGHRS, CDR2 YFSETQ. The V end lost 2 bases, the J end lost 3 bases, and 12 bases lay between the germline ends. This CDR3 reads CASSLRGAYYEQYF. The CDR3 nucleotides are TGCGCCAGCAGCTTAAGAGGAGCATACTACGAGCAGTACTTC.

The chain uses TRBV7-2 and TRBJ1-1; 7 bases line up with TRBD1. V was clipped by 7 bases and J by 4 bases; unmatched bases: 9. This CDR3 contains 14 residues. Germline loops: CDR1 SGHTA, CDR2 FQGNSA. The CDR3 loop is CASIKAAGGTEAFF. The DNA for the CDR3 is TGTGCCAGCATCAAGGCGGCAGGGGGCACTGAAGCTTTCTTT.

The V gene is TRBV6-1, the J gene TRBJ1-2; 9 bases are shared with TRBD1. Losses at the gene ends were 1 base for V and 4 bases for J; bases not matched to a gene: 1. Germline-derived CDR1 and CDR2 are MNHNS and SASEGT. This CDR3 is 14 amino acids long. This CDR3 is CASSEGQGVYGYTF. DNA for the CDR3: TGTGCCAGCAGTGAAGGACAGGGGGTCTATGGCTACACCTTC.

The chain carries TRBV7-3 and TRBJ2-7; D possibly corresponds to TRBD2 (6 bases). The CDR3 has 15 amino acids. The germline V gene encodes CDR1 SGHTA and CDR2 FQGTGA. The V end was cut by 5 bases, the J end by 5 bases, with 19 bases between. CDR3: CASSPPGLPVHEQYF. CDR3 nucleotides: TGTGCCAGCAGCCCACCGGGACTCCCAGTACACGAGCAGTACTTC.

The V gene is TRBV23-1, the J gene TRBJ1-6; D gene unclear. TRBV23-1 is sorted into the ORF group, with uncertain function. Deletions cut 8 bases from V and 7 bases from J, with 21 bases between. This CDR3 spans 16 amino acids. The CDR3 DNA reads as TGCGCCAGCCGCAGGCACGGTCCCTTAAAGAATTCACCCCTCCACTTT. Protein sequence: CASRRHGPLKNSPLHF.

The rearrangement uses TRBV2 and TRBJ2-1, with D possibly TRBD1 on 6 matching bases. CDR3 length: 13 amino acids. V shed 10 bases and J shed 4 bases, with 14 bases lying between them. Germline CDR1 and CDR2: SNHLY and FYNNEI. The CDR3 DNA sequence: TGTGCCAACAATGGACAGTTATACAATGAGCAGTTCTTC. Amino acid sequence: CANNGQLYNEQFF.

V and J are TRBV25-1 and TRBJ2-7, with D possibly being TRBD2 (6 bases). Trimming pared 4 bases from V and 1 base from J, leaving 20 bases between. From germline, CDR1 is MGHDK and CDR2 SYGVNS. This CDR3 is built from 17 residues. The CDR3 spells CASSGRGPAGLSYEQYF. CDR3 coding DNA: TGTGCCAGCAGTGGCAGAGGTCCCGCGGGGTTATCCTACGAGCAGTACTTC.

This clone was found once. The genes are TRBV7-8 and TRBJ2-7; a weak D match, TRBD1 (7 bases). The length of the CDR3 is 15 residues. V was shortened by 1 base and J by 2 bases, with 12 bases between the two germline ends. Germline CDR1 reads SGHVS; CDR2 reads FQNEAQ. Written as DNA, the CDR3 is TGTGCCAGCAGCTTAGGCCAGGGGGGCCCCTACGAGCAGTACTTC. As protein: CASSLGQGGPYEQYF.

The gene calls are TRBV19 and TRBJ2-7; TRBD1 matches at 9 bases. This CDR3 contains 14 residues. Germline CDR1 LNHDA, CDR2 SQIVND (reference sequence). The junction had 6 bases not matched to a gene; V was cut back by 7 bases and J by 2 bases. DNA of the CDR3: TGTGCCAGTACCCCGGGACAGGGTACCTACGAGCAGTACTTC. Encoded protein: CASTPGQGTYEQYF.

DNA for the CDR3: TGTGCCAGCAGCCCGGACAGTGGAAACACCATATATTTT. Translated, it gives CASSPDSGNTIYF. V usage is TRBV7-2 and J usage is TRBJ1-3; a weak D match, TRBD1 (6 bases). Per germline, CDR1 SGHTA and CDR2 FQGNSA. Trimming cost V 5 bases and J 3 bases, with 8 bases left between them. The CDR3 extends over 13 amino acids.

The chain couples TRBV10-3 to TRBJ2-3, with 14 positions matching TRBD2. This CDR3 has 16 residues. Germline V gene data show CDR1 as ENHRY and CDR2 as SYGVKD. The junction had 6 bases not matched to a gene; V was cut back by 6 bases and J by 4 bases. The CDR3 sequence: CAISSGLAGGPDTQYF. The CDR3 DNA sequence: TGTGCCATCAGCTCAGGACTAGCGGGGGGTCCAGATACGCAGTATTTT.